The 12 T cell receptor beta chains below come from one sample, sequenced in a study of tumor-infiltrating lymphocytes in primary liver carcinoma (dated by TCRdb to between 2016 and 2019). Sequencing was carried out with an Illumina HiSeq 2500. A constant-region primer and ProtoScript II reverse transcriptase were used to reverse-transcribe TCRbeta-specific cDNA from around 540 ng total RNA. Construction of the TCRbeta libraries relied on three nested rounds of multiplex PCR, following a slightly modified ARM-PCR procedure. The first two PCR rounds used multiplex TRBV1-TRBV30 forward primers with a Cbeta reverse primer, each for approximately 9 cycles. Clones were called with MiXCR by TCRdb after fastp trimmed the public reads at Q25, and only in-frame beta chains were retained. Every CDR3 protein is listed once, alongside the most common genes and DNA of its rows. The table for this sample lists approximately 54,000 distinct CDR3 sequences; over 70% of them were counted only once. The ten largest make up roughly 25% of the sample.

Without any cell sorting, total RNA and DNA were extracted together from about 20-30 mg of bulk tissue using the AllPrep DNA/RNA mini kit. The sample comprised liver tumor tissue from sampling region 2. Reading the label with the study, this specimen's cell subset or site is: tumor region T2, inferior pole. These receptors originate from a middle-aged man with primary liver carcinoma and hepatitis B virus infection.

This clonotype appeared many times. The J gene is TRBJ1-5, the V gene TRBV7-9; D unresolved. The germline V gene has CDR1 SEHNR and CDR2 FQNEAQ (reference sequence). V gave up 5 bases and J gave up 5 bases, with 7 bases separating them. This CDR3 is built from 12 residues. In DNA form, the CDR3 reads TGTGCCAGCAGCCCACTAGATCAGCCCCAGCATTTT. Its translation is CASSPLDQPQHF.

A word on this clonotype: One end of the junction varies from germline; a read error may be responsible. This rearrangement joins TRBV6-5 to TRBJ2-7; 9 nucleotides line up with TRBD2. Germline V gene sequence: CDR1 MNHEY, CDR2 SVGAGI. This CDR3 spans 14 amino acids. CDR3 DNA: TGCGCCTCCAGGCTGGAGGGACTAGCCCACGAGCAGTACTTC. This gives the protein CASRLEGLAHEQYF.

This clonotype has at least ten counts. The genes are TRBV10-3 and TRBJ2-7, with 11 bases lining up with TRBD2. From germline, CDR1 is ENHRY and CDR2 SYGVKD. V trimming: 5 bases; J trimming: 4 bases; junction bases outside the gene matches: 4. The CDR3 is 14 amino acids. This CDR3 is CAISRTSGLYEQYF. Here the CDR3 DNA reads TGTGCCATCAGTCGGACTAGCGGGCTATACGAGCAGTACTTC.

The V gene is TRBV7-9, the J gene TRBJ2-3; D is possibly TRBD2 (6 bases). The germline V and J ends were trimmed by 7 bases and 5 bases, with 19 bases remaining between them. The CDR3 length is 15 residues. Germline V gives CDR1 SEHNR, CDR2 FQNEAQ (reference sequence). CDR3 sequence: CASNWRDGYRDTQYF. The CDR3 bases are TGTGCCAGCAACTGGAGGGACGGATACAGAGATACGCAGTATTTT. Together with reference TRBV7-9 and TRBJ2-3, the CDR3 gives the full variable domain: DTGVSQNPRHKITKRGQNVTFRCDPISEHNRLYWYRQTLGQGPEFLTYFQNEAQLEKSRLLSDRFSAERPKGSFSTLEIQRTEQGDSAMYLCASNWRDGYRDTQYFGPGTRLTVL.

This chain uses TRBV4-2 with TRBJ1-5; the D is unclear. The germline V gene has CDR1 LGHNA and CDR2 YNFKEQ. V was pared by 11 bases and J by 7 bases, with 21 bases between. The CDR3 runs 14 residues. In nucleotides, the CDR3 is TGTGCCGGCGGCCAAATAGAGACGCGGCAGCCCCAGCATTTT. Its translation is CAGGQIETRQPQHF.

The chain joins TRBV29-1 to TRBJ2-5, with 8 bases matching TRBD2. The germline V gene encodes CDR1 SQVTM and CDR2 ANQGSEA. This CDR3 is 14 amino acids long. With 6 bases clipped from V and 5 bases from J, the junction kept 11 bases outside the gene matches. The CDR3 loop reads CSVSPGGTRETQYF. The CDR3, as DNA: TGCAGCGTGAGCCCGGGGGGGACTCGGGAGACCCAGTACTTC.

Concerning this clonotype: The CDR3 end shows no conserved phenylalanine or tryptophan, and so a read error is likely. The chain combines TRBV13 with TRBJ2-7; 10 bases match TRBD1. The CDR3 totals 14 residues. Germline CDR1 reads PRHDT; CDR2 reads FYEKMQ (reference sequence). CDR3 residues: CVSSPRDRGYEQYY. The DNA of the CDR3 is TGTGTCAGCAGCCCCCGGGACAGGGGCTACGAGCAGTACTAC.

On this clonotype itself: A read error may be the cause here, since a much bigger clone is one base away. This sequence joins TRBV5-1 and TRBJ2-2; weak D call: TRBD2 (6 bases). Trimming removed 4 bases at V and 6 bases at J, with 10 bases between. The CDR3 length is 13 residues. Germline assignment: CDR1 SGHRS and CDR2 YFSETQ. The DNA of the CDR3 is TGCGCCAGCAGCACCAGGGAGGCCGGGGAGCTGTTTTTT. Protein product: CASSTREAGELFF.

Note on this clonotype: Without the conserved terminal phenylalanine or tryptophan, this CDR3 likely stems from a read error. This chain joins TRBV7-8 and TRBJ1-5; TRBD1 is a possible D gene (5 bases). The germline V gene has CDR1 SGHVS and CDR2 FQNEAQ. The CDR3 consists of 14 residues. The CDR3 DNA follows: TGCGCCAGCAGCTCCGGGACCTTCAATCGGCCCCAGCATTCT. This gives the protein CASSSGTFNRPQHS.

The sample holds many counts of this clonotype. The DNA for the CDR3 is TGCGCCAGCAGCTTGGCGGTCCAGGGTCAGGGTGAGCAGTTCTTC. It encodes CASSLAVQGQGEQFF. This sequence joins TRBV5-1 and TRBJ2-1; tentatively, D is TRBD1 (5 bases). The V and J ends lost 0 bases and 9 bases respectively, with 16 bases between them. The CDR3 has 15 amino acids. Germline V gene lookup returns CDR1 SGHRS and CDR2 YFSETQ.

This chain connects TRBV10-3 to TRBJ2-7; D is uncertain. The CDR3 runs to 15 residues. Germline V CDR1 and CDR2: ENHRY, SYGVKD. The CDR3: CVTSEWAGPEYEQYF. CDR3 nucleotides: TGTGTCACCAGTGAGTGGGCAGGACCAGAGTACGAGCAGTACTTC.

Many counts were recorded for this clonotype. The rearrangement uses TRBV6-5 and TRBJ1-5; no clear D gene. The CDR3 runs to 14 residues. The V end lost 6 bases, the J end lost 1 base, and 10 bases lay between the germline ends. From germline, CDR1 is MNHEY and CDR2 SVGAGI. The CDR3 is CASRSMESNQPQHF. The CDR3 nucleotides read TGTGCCAGCAGAAGTATGGAAAGCAATCAGCCCCAGCATTTT.